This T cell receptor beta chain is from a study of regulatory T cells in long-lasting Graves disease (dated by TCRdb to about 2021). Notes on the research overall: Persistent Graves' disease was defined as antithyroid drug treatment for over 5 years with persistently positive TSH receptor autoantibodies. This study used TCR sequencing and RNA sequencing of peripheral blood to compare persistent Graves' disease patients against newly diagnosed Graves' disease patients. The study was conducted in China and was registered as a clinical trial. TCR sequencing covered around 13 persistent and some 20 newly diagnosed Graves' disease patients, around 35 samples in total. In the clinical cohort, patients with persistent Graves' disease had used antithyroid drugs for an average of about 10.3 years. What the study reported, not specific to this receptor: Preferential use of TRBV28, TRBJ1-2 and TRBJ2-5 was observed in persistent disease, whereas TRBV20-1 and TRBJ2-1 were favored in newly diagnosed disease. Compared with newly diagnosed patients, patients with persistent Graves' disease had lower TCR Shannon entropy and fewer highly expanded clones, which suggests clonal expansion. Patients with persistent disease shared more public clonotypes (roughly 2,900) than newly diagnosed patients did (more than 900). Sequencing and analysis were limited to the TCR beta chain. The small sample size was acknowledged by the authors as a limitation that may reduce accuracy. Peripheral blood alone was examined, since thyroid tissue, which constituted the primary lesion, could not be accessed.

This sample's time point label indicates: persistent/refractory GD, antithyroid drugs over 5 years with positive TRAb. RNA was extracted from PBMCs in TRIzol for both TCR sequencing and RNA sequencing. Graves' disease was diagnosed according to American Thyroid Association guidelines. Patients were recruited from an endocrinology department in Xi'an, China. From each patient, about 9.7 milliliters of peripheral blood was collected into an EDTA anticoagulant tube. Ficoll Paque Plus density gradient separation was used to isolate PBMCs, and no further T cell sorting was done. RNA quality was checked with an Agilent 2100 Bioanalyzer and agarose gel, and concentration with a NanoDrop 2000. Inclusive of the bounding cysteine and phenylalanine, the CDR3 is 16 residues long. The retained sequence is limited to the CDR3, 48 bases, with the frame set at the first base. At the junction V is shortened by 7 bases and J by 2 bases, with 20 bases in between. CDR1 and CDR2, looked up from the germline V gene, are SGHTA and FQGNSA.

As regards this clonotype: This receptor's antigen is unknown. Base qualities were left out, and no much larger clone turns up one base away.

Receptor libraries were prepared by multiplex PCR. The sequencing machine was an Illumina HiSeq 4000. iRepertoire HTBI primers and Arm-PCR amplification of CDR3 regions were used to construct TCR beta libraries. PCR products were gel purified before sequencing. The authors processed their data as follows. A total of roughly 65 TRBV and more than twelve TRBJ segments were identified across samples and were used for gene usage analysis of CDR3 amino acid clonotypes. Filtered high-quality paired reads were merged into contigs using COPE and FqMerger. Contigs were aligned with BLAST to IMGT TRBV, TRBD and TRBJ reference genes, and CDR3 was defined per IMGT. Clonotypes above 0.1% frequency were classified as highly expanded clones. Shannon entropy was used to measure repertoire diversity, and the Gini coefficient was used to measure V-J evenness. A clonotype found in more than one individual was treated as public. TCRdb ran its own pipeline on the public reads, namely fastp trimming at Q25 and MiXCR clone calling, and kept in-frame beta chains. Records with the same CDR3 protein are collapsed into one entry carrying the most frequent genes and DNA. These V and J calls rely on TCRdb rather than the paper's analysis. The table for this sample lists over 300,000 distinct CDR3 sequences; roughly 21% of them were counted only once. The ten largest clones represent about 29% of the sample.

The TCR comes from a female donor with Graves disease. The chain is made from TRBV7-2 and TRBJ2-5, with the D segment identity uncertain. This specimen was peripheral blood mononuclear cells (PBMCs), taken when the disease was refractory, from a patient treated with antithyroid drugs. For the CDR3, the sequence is CASIPTRAGPQETQYF. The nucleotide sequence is TGTGCCAGCATACCGACCCGAGCCGGGCCACAAGAGACCCAGTACTTC.